The clone carrying this T cell receptor beta chain appeared a few times. Antigen unknown. This record comes from a study of T cell repertoires in cytomegalovirus infection. Germline V CDR1 and CDR2: SGHAT, FQNNGV. Trimming left V 11 bases short and J 1 base short, with 12 bases between. This CDR3 has 12 amino acids. TCRdb reprocessed the reads with MiXCR, giving one entry per CDR3 protein. Of more than 250,000 distinct CDR3 sequences listed, 20% to 30% are singletons. The sequence derives from a human donor in good health (CMV status not recorded). Some clones in this sample may be carry-over from other donors' samples. Sequencing was performed on cultured PBMCs, taken from culture after CMV antigen stimulation. The J gene is TRBJ2-7, the V gene TRBV11-2; D possibly matches TRBD1 or TRBD2 (6 bases each). The CDR3 DNA follows: TGTGCCTCCCTAGGGGGGTCCTACGAGCAGTACGTC. Translated: CASLGGSYEQYV.